This record concerns one TCR beta chain sequence. What it recognizes is unknown. The data stem from a study of cytomegalovirus exposure and HLA in healthy donors. Findings of the study overall: In an earlier analysis, productive rearrangement rates for most beta V segments clustered near 87% or 30%. Of the V segments, some could not be distinguished, including TRBV6-2 and TRBV6-3, and were excluded.

Trimming took off 2 bases at V and 4 bases at J, with 11 bases between the two ends. The CDR3 is made up of 14 amino acids. Looked up from germline, CDR1 is MGHDK and CDR2 is SYGVNS. A multiplex PCR was run with 60 Vbeta primers and 13 Jbeta primers. Sequencing used immunoSEQ multiplex PCR; TCRdb keeps in-frame clones, though not all of them. The repertoire has over 150,000 clones, more than 65% of them found once; the top ten carry approximately 1.4%. The chain has TRBV25-1 and TRBJ1-2; D not certain. This TCR derives from a girl aged 5-17 years in good health and CMV-seropositive. The specimen was PBMCs. The CDR3 reads CASSEAGTAYGYTF. Written as DNA, the CDR3 is TGTGCCAGCAGTGAAGCCGGAACAGCCTATGGCTACACCTTC.